The next 31 T cell receptor beta chains were all read from a single sample in a study of glioma-infiltrating T cells after dendritic cell vaccination. Sequenced by immunoSEQ multiplex PCR; TCRdb stores in-frame clones only, minus some. The sample has roughly 68,000 clones, approximately 85% seen once. Sample: blood, taken before dendritic cell vaccination. Receptors originate from a human donor with glioblastoma.

J is TRBJ2-5 and V is TRBV5-1; 10 nucleotides align to TRBD1. The CDR3 consists of 16 residues. The trim removed 3 bases at V and 4 bases at J, leaving 9 bases unmatched. The V gene's germline CDR1 is SGHRS and CDR2 YFSETQ. CDR3 in DNA: TGCGCCAGCAGCTCCTTCGAGACAGGGGGCCCAGAGACCCAGTACTTC. Encoded protein: CASSSFETGGPETQYF. Complete variable domain (other parts from reference TRBV5-1 and TRBJ2-5): KAGVTQTPRYLIKTRGQQVTLSCSPISGHRSVSWYQQTPGQGLQFLFEYFSETQRNKGNFPGRFSGRQFSNSRSEMNVSTLELGDSALYLCASSSFETGGPETQYFGPGTRLLVL.

This clone was counted between two and nine times. The J gene is TRBJ1-1, the V gene TRBV5-8; D gene unclear. CDR3 length: 14 amino acids. Trimming left V 0 bases short and J 4 bases short, with 10 bases between. The germline CDR1 and CDR2 sequences are SGHTS and YDEGEE. The CDR3 reads CASSLGFMATEAFF. The CDR3 coding sequence is TGTGCCAGCAGCTTGGGGTTTATGGCCACTGAAGCTTTCTTT.

The chain carries TRBV23-1 and TRBJ2-5, with TRBD2 as a possible D gene (6 bases). TRBV23-1 is recorded as an ORF, its role being uncertain. The CDR3 is made up of 16 amino acids. V was cut by 6 bases and J by 2 bases, with 19 bases left in between. This CDR3 reads CASSPYIAGWQETQYF. As DNA, the CDR3 is TGCGCCAGCAGCCCCTATATCGCGGGGTGGCAAGAGACCCAGTACTTC.

This clone has a single count. This rearrangement joins TRBV5-1 to TRBJ1-2; the D gene is possibly TRBD1 (6 bases). CDR3 length: 14 residues. Trimming removed 4 bases at V and 4 bases at J, with 14 bases between. The germline gives CDR1 SGHRS, CDR2 YFSETQ. CDR3 loop: CASSIQGRGYGYTF. The DNA for the CDR3 is TGCGCCAGCAGCATACAGGGACGTGGCTATGGCTACACCTTC.

The J gene is TRBJ1-4, the V gene TRBV5-4; weak D call: TRBD1 (5 bases). Germline V lookup: CDR1 SGHNT, CDR2 YYREEE (reference sequence). V was shortened by 0 bases and J by 7 bases, with 13 bases between the two germline ends. There are 15 residues in the CDR3. The CDR3 is CASSLARGEGEKLFF. In DNA form, the CDR3 reads TGTGCCAGCAGCTTGGCCCGGGGGGAAGGTGAAAAACTGTTTTTT. The full variable domain, rest sourced from reference TRBV5-4 and TRBJ1-4, is ETGVTQSPTHLIKTRGQQVTLRCSSQSGHNTVSWYQQALGQGPQFIFQYYREEENGRGNFPPRFSGLQFPNYSSELNVNALELDDSALYLCASSLARGEGEKLFFGSGTQLSVL.

The chain joins TRBV19 to TRBJ2-6; tentatively, D is TRBD2 (6 bases). This CDR3 comprises 18 residues. Germline V gives CDR1 LNHDA, CDR2 SQIVND (reference sequence). Trimming shortened V by 6 bases and J by 2 bases, and 20 bases separated the two germline ends. CDR3 protein: CASSPSSLGGTGANVLTF. The CDR3 DNA reads TGTGCCAGTAGCCCCAGCAGTTTGGGGGGAACTGGGGCCAACGTCCTGACTTTC.

The chain is built from TRBV19 and TRBJ1-2; D possibly corresponds to TRBD1 (6 bases). This CDR3 is 14 amino acids long. Germline assignment: CDR1 LNHDA and CDR2 SQIVND (reference sequence). Trimming removed 7 bases at V and 5 bases at J, with 17 bases between. CDR3 sequence: CASIAMGAPYGYTF. CDR3 nucleotide sequence: TGTGCCAGTATTGCCATGGGGGCACCTTATGGCTACACCTTC.

V gene TRBV15 combines with J gene TRBJ2-1; TRBD1 agrees at 8 bases. CDR3 size: 13 residues. The V and J ends lost 6 bases and 8 bases, in that order; junction bases with no gene match: 6. CDR1 is LNHNV, CDR2 YYDKDF, per germline (reference sequence). The CDR3: CATRPDRVDEQFF. The CDR3 coding sequence is TGTGCCACCAGACCGGACAGGGTCGATGAGCAGTTCTTC.

The gene calls are TRBV10-1 and TRBJ1-2; a weak D match, TRBD1 (6 bases). V shed 0 bases and J shed 12 bases, with 23 bases lying between them. CDR1 is WNHNN and CDR2 is SYGVQD in the germline V gene (reference sequence). The CDR3 contains 16 residues. The DNA of the CDR3 is TGCGCCAGCAGTGAGTCTTCCTTCGACAGGTGGAAGGGCCACACCTTC. This encodes CASSESSFDRWKGHTF.

The J gene is TRBJ2-3, the V gene TRBV10-1; 7 bases map to TRBD1. CDR3 length: 14 amino acids. The junction had 5 bases not matched to a gene; V was cut back by 8 bases and J by 0 bases. Germline CDR1 WNHNN, CDR2 SYGVQD (reference sequence). CDR3 protein: CASVGQLSTDTQYF. The CDR3 DNA reads TGCGCCAGCGTGGGACAGCTTAGCACAGATACGCAGTATTTT.

This clone was observed once. This rearrangement joins TRBV29-1 to TRBJ2-6, with a tentative D call TRBD1 (5 bases). CDR3 length: 14 amino acids. The V gene's germline CDR1 is SQVTM and CDR2 ANQGSEA. V shed 5 bases and J shed 0 bases, with 8 bases lying between them. The CDR3 protein is CSVQGSSGANVLTF. The CDR3 bases are TGCAGCGTTCAGGGTAGCTCTGGGGCCAACGTCCTGACTTTC.

This chain connects TRBV5-1 to TRBJ2-2; 8 nucleotides match TRBD2. The germline V gene has CDR1 SGHRS and CDR2 YFSETQ. The V and J ends lost 4 bases and 7 bases, in that order; junction bases with no gene match: 15. The CDR3 contains 17 residues. The CDR3 region is CASSLGQPGLVLGELFF. The CDR3, as DNA: TGCGCCAGCAGCCTGGGACAACCGGGACTAGTTCTCGGGGAGCTGTTTTTT.

Comments on this clone: The sample has other DNA sequences that encode this CDR3 too. V is TRBV7-9 and J is TRBJ1-1; a possible D gene is TRBD1 (5 bases). Trimming pared 5 bases from V and 2 bases from J, leaving 9 bases between. The germline gives CDR1 SEHNR, CDR2 FQNEAQ (reference sequence). The CDR3 totals 13 residues. Here the CDR3 reads CASSETVNTEAFF. The CDR3 DNA sequence: TGTGCCAGCAGCGAGACAGTCAACACTGAAGCTTTCTTT.

The chain combines TRBV9 with TRBJ1-2, with 8 bases aligning to TRBD1. CDR3 size: 15 residues. Trimming removed 4 bases from V and 3 bases from J; junction bases left unmatched: 8. In germline, CDR1 is SGDLS, CDR2 YYNGEE. For the CDR3, the DNA is TGTGCCAGCAGCCCCCGACAGGGGATGGACTATGGCTACACCTTC. Its translation is CASSPRQGMDYGYTF.

V usage is TRBV5-1 and J usage is TRBJ2-1; the D gene is possibly TRBD2 (6 bases). The germline gives CDR1 SGHRS, CDR2 YFSETQ. V was clipped by 4 bases and J by 7 bases, with 12 bases between them. The CDR3 loop spans 13 amino acids. This CDR3 reads CASSPWGENEQFF. The CDR3 DNA is TGCGCCAGCAGCCCTTGGGGGGAGAATGAGCAGTTCTTC.

The gene calls are TRBV5-1 and TRBJ2-7, with D tentatively TRBD1 (6 bases). The length of the CDR3 is 13 residues. The germline V gene has CDR1 SGHRS and CDR2 YFSETQ. Trimming stripped 4 bases from V and 4 bases from J, with 12 bases between. CDR3 loop: CASSVGAGYEQYF. The CDR3 DNA follows: TGCGCCAGCAGCGTGGGGGCAGGTTACGAGCAGTACTTC.

J is TRBJ1-1 and V is TRBV5-6; 7 positions agree with TRBD1. The CDR3 sequence is 13 residues long. In germline, CDR1 is SGHDT, CDR2 YYEEEE. The ends lost 3 bases at V and 7 bases at J; junction bases unmatched: 6. CDR3 in DNA: TGTGCCAGCAGCTCGACAGGGTCAGATGAAGCTTTCTTT. It codes for CASSSTGSDEAFF. The variable domain in full, completed from reference TRBV5-6 and TRBJ1-1, reads DAGVTQSPTHLIKTRGQQVTLRCSPKSGHDTVSWYQQALGQGPQFIFQYYEEEERQRGNFPDRFSGHQFPNYSSELNVNALLLGDSALYLCASSSTGSDEAFFGQGTRLTVV.

The table lists this clone with a few counts. The rearrangement uses TRBV2 and TRBJ1-1; 10 nucleotides match TRBD1. The germline gives CDR1 SNHLY, CDR2 FYNNEI. J was trimmed by 4 bases and V by 5 bases; bases with no gene match: 4. The CDR3 covers 14 residues. The CDR3 DNA sequence: TGTGCCAGCAGTACGGGACAGGGGTCCACTGAAGCTTTCTTT. Translating it yields CASSTGQGSTEAFF.

The rearrangement joins TRBV19 to TRBJ1-4, with 8 bases matching TRBD1. In germline, CDR1 is LNHDA, CDR2 SQIVND (reference sequence). The V segment lost 8 bases and the J segment 8 bases; nucleotides outside the gene matches: 10. The CDR3 loop spans 14 amino acids. The CDR3 region is CASARTGGIEKLFF. CDR3 DNA: TGTGCCAGTGCGAGAACAGGGGGTATAGAAAAACTGTTTTTT.

This clone was found once. The J gene is TRBJ2-1, the V gene TRBV6-6; D gene unclear. Germline loops: CDR1 MNHNY, CDR2 SVGAGI (reference sequence). The CDR3 spans 14 residues. Trimming cost V 0 bases and J 6 bases, with 9 bases left between them. DNA for the CDR3: TGTGCCAGCAGTTACTCCCTCCTCCCCAATGAGCAGTTCTTC. This translates into CASSYSLLPNEQFF.

The CDR3 loop reads CASSLLQGSTNEKLFF. In DNA form, the CDR3 reads TGTGCCAGCAGTTTACTACAGGGGTCGACTAATGAAAAACTGTTTTTT. This chain joins TRBV6-5 and TRBJ1-4, with 7 bases lining up with TRBD1. CDR1 and CDR2 from the germline V gene are MNHEY and SVGAGI. V trimming: 4 bases; J trimming: 2 bases; junction bases outside the gene matches: 7. The CDR3 consists of 16 residues.

The chain couples TRBV18 to TRBJ1-1; D is possibly TRBD1 (6 bases). Germline V lookup: CDR1 KGHSH, CDR2 LQKENI. V was pared by 3 bases and J by 1 base, with 9 bases between. This CDR3 spans 14 amino acids. The CDR3 here is CASSPSTGNTEAFF. CDR3 coding DNA: TGTGCCAGCTCACCTTCGACAGGGAACACTGAAGCTTTCTTT. Supplemented by reference TRBV18 and TRBJ1-1, the full variable domain reads NAGVMQNPRHLVRRRGQEARLRCSPMKGHSHVYWYRQLPEEGLKFMVYLQKENIIDESGMPKERFSAEFPKEGPSILRIQQVVRGDSAAYFCASSPSTGNTEAFFGQGTRLTVV.

The chain carries TRBV5-6 and TRBJ1-6, with TRBD1 matching over 8 bases. The germline CDR1 and CDR2 sequences are SGHDT and YYEEEE. The length of the CDR3 is 13 residues. The V segment lost 3 bases and the J segment 9 bases; nucleotides outside the gene matches: 2. Written as DNA, the CDR3 is TGTGCCAGCAGCTCGACAGGGGTTTCACCCCTCCACTTT. Residues: CASSSTGVSPLHF.

The table lists this clone with a few counts. The chain recombines TRBV5-1 with TRBJ2-5; a possible D gene is TRBD1 (6 bases). The CDR3 has 15 amino acids. Germline V gene sequence: CDR1 SGHRS, CDR2 YFSETQ. Trimming cost V 0 bases and J 3 bases, with 12 bases left between them. CDR3 protein: CASSLDVGGEETQYF. The CDR3, as DNA: TGCGCCAGCAGCTTGGATGTAGGGGGAGAAGAGACCCAGTACTTC. The full variable domain, rest sourced from reference TRBV5-1 and TRBJ2-5, is KAGVTQTPRYLIKTRGQQVTLSCSPISGHRSVSWYQQTPGQGLQFLFEYFSETQRNKGNFPGRFSGRQFSNSRSEMNVSTLELGDSALYLCASSLDVGGEETQYFGPGTRLLVL.

The chain is built from TRBV28 and TRBJ1-5; D not certain. The CDR3 has 14 residues. The V and J ends lost 7 bases and 7 bases respectively, with 17 bases between them. Germline CDR1 and CDR2: MDHEN and SYDVKM. CDR3 amino acids: CASTISQEGQPQHF. CDR3 coding DNA: TGTGCCAGCACAATAAGCCAGGAGGGACAGCCCCAGCATTTT. The full variable domain, its missing parts supplied by reference TRBV28 and TRBJ1-5, is DVKVTQSSRYLVKRTGEKVFLECVQDMDHENMFWYRQDPGLGLRLIYFSYDVKMKEKGDIPEGYSVSREKKERFSLILESASTNQTSMYLCASTISQEGQPQHFGDGTRLSIL.

The chain employs TRBV7-6 and TRBJ1-4; no firm D call. V shed 2 bases and J shed 6 bases, with 4 bases lying between them. The CDR3 length is 12 residues. CDR1 is SGHVS, CDR2 FNYEAQ, per germline. CDR3: CASSLSDEKLFF. In DNA form, the CDR3 reads TGTGCCAGCAGCTTATCAGATGAAAAACTGTTTTTT. Filled out from reference TRBV7-6 and TRBJ1-4, the complete variable domain reads GAGVSQSPRYKVTKRGQDVALRCDPISGHVSLYWYRQALGQGPEFLTYFNYEAQQDKSGLPNDRFSAERPEGSISTLTIQRTEQRDSAMYRCASSLSDEKLFFGSGTQLSVL.

This rearrangement joins TRBV6-5 to TRBJ2-2; a possible D gene is TRBD2 (5 bases). Germline V CDR1 and CDR2: MNHEY, SVGAGI. V gave up 0 bases and J gave up 1 base, with 9 bases separating them. This CDR3 is built from 16 residues. CDR3 residues: CASSYSLGGNTGELFF. The CDR3 bases are TGTGCCAGCAGTTACTCACTAGGTGGGAACACCGGGGAGCTGTTTTTT.

The chain joins TRBV7-8 to TRBJ1-2, with 7 positions matching TRBD1. The CDR3 contains 15 residues. Germline V gene lookup returns CDR1 SGHVS and CDR2 FQNEAQ. V was pared by 3 bases and J by 1 base, with 5 bases of the junction left unmatched. CDR3 DNA: TGTGCCAGCAGCTTGGGGACAGCCCATAACTATGGCTACACCTTC. It is translated as CASSLGTAHNYGYTF.

The rearrangement joins TRBV28 to TRBJ1-2; 7 nucleotides match TRBD1. CDR1 and CDR2 from the germline V gene are MDHEN and SYDVKM. This CDR3 spans 12 amino acids. The trim removed 9 bases at V and 4 bases at J, leaving 5 bases unmatched. The CDR3 spells CASRSGGYGYTF. In DNA form, the CDR3 reads TGTGCCAGTCGGTCAGGGGGCTATGGCTACACCTTC.

CDR3 coding DNA: TGTGCCAGCAGCCCCAGGCCCTTGGATTCACCCCTCCACTTT. Protein product: CASSPRPLDSPLHF. This rearrangement joins TRBV9 to TRBJ1-6; unclear D gene. CDR1 SGDLS and CDR2 YYNGEE come from the germline V gene. This CDR3 region has 14 residues. Trimming took 4 bases from V and 8 from J, leaving 13 bases between them. The full variable domain, rest sourced from reference TRBV9 and TRBJ1-6, is DSGVTQTPKHLITATGQRVTLRCSPRSGDLSVYWYQQSLDQGLQFLIQYYNGEERAKGNILERFSAQQFPDLHSELNLSSLELGDSALYFCASSPRPLDSPLHFGNGTRLTVT.

This CDR3 reads CASVGTGGTEAFF. CDR3 nucleotide sequence: TGTGCCAGCGTCGGGACAGGGGGGACTGAAGCTTTCTTT. The genes are TRBV2 and TRBJ1-1; TRBD1 matches 11 bases. Germline V gene lookup returns CDR1 SNHLY and CDR2 FYNNEI. The CDR3 has 13 residues. With 8 bases clipped from V and 5 bases from J, the junction kept 4 bases outside the gene matches.